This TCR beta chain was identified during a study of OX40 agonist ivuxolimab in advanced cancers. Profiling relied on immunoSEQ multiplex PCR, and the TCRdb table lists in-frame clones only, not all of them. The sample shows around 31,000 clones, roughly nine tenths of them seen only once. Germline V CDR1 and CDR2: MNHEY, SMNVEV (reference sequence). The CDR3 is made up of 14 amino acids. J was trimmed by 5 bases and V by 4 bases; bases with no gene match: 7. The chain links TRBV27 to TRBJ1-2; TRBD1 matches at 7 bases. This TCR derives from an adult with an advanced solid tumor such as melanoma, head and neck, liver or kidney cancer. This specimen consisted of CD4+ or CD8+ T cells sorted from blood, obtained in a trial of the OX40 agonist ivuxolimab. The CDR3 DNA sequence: TGTGCCAGCAGTTACTCCCCAGGGGGGTATGGCTACACCTTC. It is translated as CASSYSPGGYGYTF.